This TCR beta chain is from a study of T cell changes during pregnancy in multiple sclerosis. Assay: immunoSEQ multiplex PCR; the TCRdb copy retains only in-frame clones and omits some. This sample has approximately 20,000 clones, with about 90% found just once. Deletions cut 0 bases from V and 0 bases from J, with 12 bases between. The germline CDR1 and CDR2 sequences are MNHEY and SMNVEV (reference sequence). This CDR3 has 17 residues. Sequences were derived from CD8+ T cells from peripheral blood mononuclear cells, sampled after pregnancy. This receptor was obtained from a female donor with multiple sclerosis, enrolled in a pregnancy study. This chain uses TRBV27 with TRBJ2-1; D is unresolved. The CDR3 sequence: CASSLSVERSSYNEQFF. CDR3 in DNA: TGTGCCAGCAGTTTATCAGTGGAGAGAAGCTCCTACAATGAGCAGTTCTTC.